The subject of this entry is one T cell receptor beta chain. Its antigen is still unknown. Used for diagnoses were clinical symptoms, serum thyroxine and TRAb, thyroid ultrasound and orbital computed tomography. It was at first hyperthyroidism diagnosis, before any ophthalmopathy symptoms, that the blood sample was taken. Trimming cost V 2 bases and J 3 bases; bases outside gene matches: 12. Per germline, CDR1 DFQATT and CDR2 SNEGSKA (reference sequence). The CDR3 has 17 amino acids. TCR beta CDR3 regions were amplified from RNA transcripts. A first-round RT-PCR of the TCR CDR3 used the HTBI primer set. TCRdb processed the multiplex PCR reads anew with MiXCR; each CDR3 protein has one entry. The sample comprises 110,000 to 150,000 distinct CDR3 sequences, 22% of which are singletons, and around 69% rests with the top ten. This record belongs to a study of T cells in Graves' hyperthyroidism and ophthalmopathy.

Study results and caveats: Ophthalmopathy, which appeared later, was predicted by the model a median approximately six months before onset. Stable hyperthyroidism and ophthalmopathy were separated using 13 V-J signatures.

The chain combines TRBV20-1 with TRBJ2-1, with TRBD2 identical over 8 bases. This TCR was recovered from a woman in her 50s with Graves' hyperthyroidism that later progressed to Graves' ophthalmopathy. The source material was blood. The chain's CDR3 is CSARSPWVSGSYNEQFF. Here the CDR3 DNA reads TGCAGTGCTAGATCACCCTGGGTCAGCGGGAGCTACAATGAGCAGTTCTTC.